This T cell receptor beta chain was profiled in a study of T cell responses to AZD1222 COVID-19 vaccine. General study findings and limits: The number of AZD1222 recipients seropositive at baseline was only five to seven. When two AZD1222 doses had been given, Spike-specific TCR breadth and depth rose. It should be noted that donors were predominantly white British and more often female, and clonal diversity was possibly underestimated.

Using immunoSEQ multiplex PCR, the repertoire was profiled, and TCRdb retains in-frame clones only, with some absent. The sample lists 110,000 or so clones, more than 75% occurring once. Notes on this clone: Its antigen remains unknown.

Trimming removed 4 bases from V and 2 bases from J, with 15 bases in between. The CDR3 has 16 residues. From germline, CDR1 is LGHDT and CDR2 YNNKEL (reference sequence). Second doses were pooled across both intervals (about 4 or about 12 weeks). The chain is built from TRBV3-1 (or the pseudogene TRBV3-2) and TRBJ2-1; D may match TRBD1 or TRBD2 (5 bases each). The receptor was isolated from an adult who received the AZD1222 COVID-19 vaccine. Sequencing was performed on peripheral blood, taken 28 days after the second AZD1222 dose. CDR3 sequence reads: CASSLPCGGTYNEQFF. The DNA of the CDR3 is TGTGCCAGCAGCCTACCCTGTGGGGGAACCTACAATGAGCAGTTCTTC.